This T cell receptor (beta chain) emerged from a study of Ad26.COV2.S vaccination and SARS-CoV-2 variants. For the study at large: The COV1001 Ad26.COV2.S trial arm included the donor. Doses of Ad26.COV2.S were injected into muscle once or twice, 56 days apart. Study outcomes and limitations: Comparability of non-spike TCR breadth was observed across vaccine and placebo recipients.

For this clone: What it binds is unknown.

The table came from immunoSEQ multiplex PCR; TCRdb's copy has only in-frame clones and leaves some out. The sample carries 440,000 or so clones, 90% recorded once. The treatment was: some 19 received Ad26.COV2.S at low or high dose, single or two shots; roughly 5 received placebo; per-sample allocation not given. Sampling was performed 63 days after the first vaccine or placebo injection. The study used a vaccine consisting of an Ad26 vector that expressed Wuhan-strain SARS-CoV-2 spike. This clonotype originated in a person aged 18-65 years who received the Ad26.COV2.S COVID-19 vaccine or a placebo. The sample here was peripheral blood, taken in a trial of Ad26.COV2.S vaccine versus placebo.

This chain's CDR3 is CASSPGTSATDTQYF. The CDR3 DNA reads as TGTGCCAGCAGCCCCGGGACTAGCGCCACAGATACGCAGTATTTT. This sequence joins TRBV5-4 and TRBJ2-3; TRBD2 agrees at 10 bases. The germline V gene has CDR1 SGHNT and CDR2 YYREEE (reference sequence). This CDR3 comprises 15 residues. The trim removed 4 bases at V and 2 bases at J, leaving 4 bases unmatched.